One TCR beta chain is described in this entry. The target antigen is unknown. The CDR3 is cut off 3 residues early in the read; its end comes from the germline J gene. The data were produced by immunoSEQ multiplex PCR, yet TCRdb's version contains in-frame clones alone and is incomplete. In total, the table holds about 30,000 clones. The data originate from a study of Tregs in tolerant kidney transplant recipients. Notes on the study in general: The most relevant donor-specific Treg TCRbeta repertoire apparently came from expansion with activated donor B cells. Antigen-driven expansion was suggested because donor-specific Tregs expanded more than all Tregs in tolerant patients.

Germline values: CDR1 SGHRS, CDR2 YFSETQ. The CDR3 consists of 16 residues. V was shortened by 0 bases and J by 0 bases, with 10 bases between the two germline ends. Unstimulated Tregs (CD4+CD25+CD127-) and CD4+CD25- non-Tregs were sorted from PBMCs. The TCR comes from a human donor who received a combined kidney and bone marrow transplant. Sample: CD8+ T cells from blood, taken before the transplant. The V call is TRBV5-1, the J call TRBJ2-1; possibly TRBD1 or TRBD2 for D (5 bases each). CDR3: CASSLGSGSSYNEQFF. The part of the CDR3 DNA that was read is TGCGCCAGCAGCTTGGGGTCAGGGAGCTCCTACAATGAG.